Included here is one TCR beta chain sequence, with context. In the original workflow: Nucleated cell number was recorded as an estimate derived from reference gene primer amplification. Measured with immunoSEQ multiplex PCR; TCRdb has only the in-frame clones, and not every one. V and J calls and clone size are given by that table; D and trimming were obtained from the DNA. The sample lists roughly 160,000 clones, about 88% seen once, with around 1.9% in the top ten. This CDR3 spans 14 amino acids. With V trimmed by 4 bases and J by 1 base, 1 base remained unmatched. The V gene's germline CDR1 is SGHVS and CDR2 FQNEAQ. The sample belongs to a study of blood T cell repertoires in COVID-19. On the study more broadly: COVID-19 samples from acute and convalescent phases originated in the United States, Italy and Spain. Sample material is recorded as cDNA or gDNA derived from T cells, B-cell-depleted T cells, or PBMCs.

This clonotype was sampled from a man aged 50-60 years who had recovered from COVID-19. This chain uses TRBV7-8 with TRBJ2-1, with TRBD1 identical over 7 bases. The sequencing sample was made of peripheral blood. The CDR3 DNA is TGTGCCAGCAGCTACAGGGGTTCCTACAATGAGCAGTTCTTC. Protein: CASSYRGSYNEQFF. Combining the CDR3 with reference TRBV7-8 and TRBJ2-1 gives the whole variable domain GAGVSQSPRYKVAKRGQDVALRCDPISGHVSLFWYQQALGQGPEFLTYFQNEAQLDKSGLPSDRFFAERPEGSVSTLKIQRTQQEDSAVYLCASSYRGSYNEQFFGPGTRLTVL.